This T cell receptor (beta chain) originates from a study of OX40 agonist ivuxolimab in advanced cancers. Sequencing used immunoSEQ multiplex PCR; TCRdb keeps in-frame clones, though not all of them. The profile covers about 32,000 clones, with 84% appearing a single time and approximately 20% taken by the ten largest. The CDR3 covers 13 residues. Germline V gives CDR1 MNHEY, CDR2 SVGAGI. The V segment lost 6 bases and the J segment 7 bases; nucleotides outside the gene matches: 5. The chain is built from TRBV6-5 and TRBJ2-1, with 8 bases lining up with TRBD1. The receptor was isolated from an adult with an advanced solid tumor such as melanoma, head and neck, liver or kidney cancer. The sequencing used CD4+ or CD8+ T cells sorted from blood, collected in a trial of the OX40 agonist ivuxolimab. The CDR3 region is CASRRDRTNEQFF. CDR3 DNA sequence: TGTGCCAGCAGGAGGGACAGGACAAATGAGCAGTTCTTC.